The clone carrying this TCR beta chain was seen at least ten times. What it binds is unknown. Germline lookup yields CDR1 MNHEY and CDR2 SVGEGT. The CDR3 spans 16 residues. Trimming cost V 0 bases and J 6 bases, with 15 bases left between them. This sample is part of a study of Graves' ophthalmopathy and Graves' hyperthyroidism. Pregnancy or lactation, uncontrolled infections and other autoimmune diseases were grounds for excluding patients. CDR3 regions of TCR beta were amplified from RNA transcripts. Amplification began with first-round RT-PCR using HTBI primers, then second-round multiplex PCR was performed. TCRdb ran MiXCR on the multiplex PCR reads and lists one entry per CDR3 protein. Among some 210,000 distinct CDR3 sequences listed, over 25% were seen once. Study outcomes and limitations: Sensitivity reached roughly 90% and specificity almost 83% for a 13-signature model separating ophthalmopathy from stable hyperthyroidism. The majority of expanded thyroid clonotypes above 0.001 frequency also occurred in blood. The model forecast ophthalmopathy progression, reaching under 71% sensitivity and about 72% specificity.

The sequenced sample consisted of peripheral blood. The clonotype originates from a man over 45 with Graves' ophthalmopathy. This chain connects TRBV6-2 or TRBV6-3 to TRBJ1-5; D might be TRBD1 (6 bases). The CDR3 DNA sequence: TGTGCCAGCAGTTACTCCGGAGCAGGGGATAGTCAGCCCCAGCATTTT. Amino acid sequence: CASSYSGAGDSQPQHF.